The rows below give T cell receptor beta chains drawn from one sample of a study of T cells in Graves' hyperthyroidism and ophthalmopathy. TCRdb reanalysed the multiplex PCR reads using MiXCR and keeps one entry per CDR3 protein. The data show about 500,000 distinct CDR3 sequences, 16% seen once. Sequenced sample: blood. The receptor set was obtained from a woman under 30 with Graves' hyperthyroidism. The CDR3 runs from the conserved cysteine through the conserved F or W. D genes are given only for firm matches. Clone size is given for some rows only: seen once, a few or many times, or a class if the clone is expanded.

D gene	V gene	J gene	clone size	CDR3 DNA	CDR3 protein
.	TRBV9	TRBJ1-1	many	TGTGCCAGCAGCGTAGCCGTGGGCACTGAAGCTTTCTTT	CASSVAVGTEAFF
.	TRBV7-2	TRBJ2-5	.	TGTGCCAGCGGCTTAGCGCTCAGGGCAGAAGAGACCCAGTACTTC	CASGLALRAEETQYF
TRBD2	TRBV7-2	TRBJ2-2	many	TGTGCCAGCAGCCTAACTAGCGGGCGCCCAGTAAACACCGGGGAGCTGTTTTTT	CASSLTSGRPVNTGELFF
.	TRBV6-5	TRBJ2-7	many	TGTGCCAGCAGTTACCGCGGGCCCTACGAGCAGTACTTC	CASSYRGPYEQYF
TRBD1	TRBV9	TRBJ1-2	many	TGTGCCAGCAGCCCAGGGGGGCCCAACTATGGCTACACCTTC	CASSPGGPNYGYTF
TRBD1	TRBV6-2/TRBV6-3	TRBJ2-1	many	TGTGCCAGCAGTTACGACGGGACAGGGGTCTCCTACAATGAGCAGTTCTTC	CASSYDGTGVSYNEQFF
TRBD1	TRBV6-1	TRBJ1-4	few	TGTGCCAGCAGTAGTTTACAGGGGGCAACTAATGAAAAACTGTTTTTT	CASSSLQGATNEKLFF
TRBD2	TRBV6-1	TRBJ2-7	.	TGTGCCAGCAAGGGACTAGCGGGAGGTGCCACCTACGAGCAGTACTTC	CASKGLAGGATYEQYF
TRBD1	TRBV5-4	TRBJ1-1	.	TGTGCCAGCAGCTTGCCTGCGGTGGGGACAGGGAACACTGAAGCTTTCTTT	CASSLPAVGTGNTEAFF
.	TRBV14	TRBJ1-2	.	TGTGCCAGCAGCCAAGAGATCGGGCTAGGCTATGGCTACACCTTC	CASSQEIGLGYGYTF
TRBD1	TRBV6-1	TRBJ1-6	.	TGTGCCAGCAGTTTATCGACAGGGGATTCACCCCTCCACTTT	CASSLSTGDSPLHF
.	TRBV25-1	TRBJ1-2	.	TGTGCCAGCACCATGGGAGGGGTAAAGGGCTACACCTTC	CASTMGGVKGYTF
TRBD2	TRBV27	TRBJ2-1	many	TGTGCCAGCAGCCCTGATGACTCTAGCGGGAGGGGGGATGAGCAGTTCTTC	CASSPDDSSGRGDEQFF
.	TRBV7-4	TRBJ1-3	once	TGTGCCAGCAGCTTCTGTCCCCCACAATCAAACACCATATATTTT	CASSFCPPQSNTIYF
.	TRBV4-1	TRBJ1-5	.	TGCGCCAGCAGCCAAGGACAGTCATATAGCAATCAGCCCCAGCATTTT	CASSQGQSYSNQPQHF
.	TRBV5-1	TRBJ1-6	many	TGCGCCAGCAGCTTGGCCCTACGGGGGTACTCACCCCTCCACTTT	CASSLALRGYSPLHF
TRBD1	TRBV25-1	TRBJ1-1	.	TGTGCCAGCAGTACAGGGGGCGCGGACACTGAAGCTTTCTTT	CASSTGGADTEAFF
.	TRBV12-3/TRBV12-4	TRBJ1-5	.	TGTGCCAGCACATCCCCGGGAGAATGGGTTCAGCCCCAGCATTTT	CASTSPGEWVQPQHF
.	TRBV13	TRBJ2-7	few	TGTGCCAGCAGCAAACCCACCGGCGGGCAAAAATCCTACGAGCAGTACTTC	CASSKPTGGQKSYEQYF
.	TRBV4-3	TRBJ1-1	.	TGCGCCAGCAGCCCCCAGATCGGTGGGGGCACTGAAGCTTTCTTT	CASSPQIGGGTEAFF
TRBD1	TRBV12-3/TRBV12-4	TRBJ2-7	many	TGTGCCAGCAGTCTAATCATAGGGACAGGGGACTACGAGCAGTACTTC	CASSLIIGTGDYEQYF
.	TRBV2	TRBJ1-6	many	TGTGCCAGCACCCAATTGGGGGTCCAGGATTCACCCCTCCACTTT	CASTQLGVQDSPLHF
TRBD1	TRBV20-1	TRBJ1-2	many	TGCAGTGCTCAGGACAGGGGGACGGATGGCTACACCTTC	CSAQDRGTDGYTF
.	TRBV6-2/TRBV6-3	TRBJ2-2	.	TGTGCCAGCGGGCAAAAGAACACCGGGGAGCTGTTTTTT	CASGQKNTGELFF
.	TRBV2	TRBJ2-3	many	TGTGCCGGAGGCCGGGCGCCAGATACGCAGTATTTT	CAGGRAPDTQYF
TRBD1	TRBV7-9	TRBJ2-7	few	TGTGCCAGCAGCTATCCGGGACAGGGGACCGAGCAGTACTTC	CASSYPGQGTEQYF
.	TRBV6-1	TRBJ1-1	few	TGTGCCAGCAGTGAACAGGCTATTAACACTGAAGCTTTCTTT	CASSEQAINTEAFF
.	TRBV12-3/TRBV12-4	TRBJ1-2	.	TGTGCCAGCAGTTTGGGGGGCGCCGGCTATGGCTACACCTTC	CASSLGGAGYGYTF
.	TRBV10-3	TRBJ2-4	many	TGTGCCATCAGTGAGTCGGCGGTTCTAGCCAAAAACATTCAGTACTTC	CAISESAVLAKNIQYF
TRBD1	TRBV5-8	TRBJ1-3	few	TGTGCCAGCCCCTCCGGTGCCCTTGGGACAGTTTCTGGAAACACCATATATTTT	CASPSGALGTVSGNTIYF
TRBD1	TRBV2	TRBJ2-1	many	TGTGCCAGCGGGTTTGCCGGGACAGGGGCCTACAATGAGCAGTTCTTC	CASGFAGTGAYNEQFF
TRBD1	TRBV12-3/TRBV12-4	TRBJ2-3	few	TGTGCCAGCAGTTTTTATCCAGGGGGTACAGATACGCAGTATTTT	CASSFYPGGTDTQYF
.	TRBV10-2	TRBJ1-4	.	TGCGCCAGCAGTGAGTCGGGTGGGATTGGCGAAAAACTGTTTTTT	CASSESGGIGEKLFF
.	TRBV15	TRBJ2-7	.	TGTGCCACCAGCAGGGGTTCCGGGGACTCCTACGAGCAGTACTTC	CATSRGSGDSYEQYF
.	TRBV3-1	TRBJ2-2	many	TGTGCCAGCAGCCCCTCGGCCGGGGAGCTGTTTTTT	CASSPSAGELFF
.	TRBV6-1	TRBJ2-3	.	TGTGCCGGACGAGGATACTCGACAGATACGCAGTATTTT	CAGRGYSTDTQYF
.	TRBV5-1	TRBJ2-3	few	TGCGCCAGCAGCTTGAGCCTCGTTAACACAGATACGCAGTATTTT	CASSLSLVNTDTQYF
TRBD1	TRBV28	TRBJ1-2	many	TGTGCCAGCAGTCCAATCGGGACAGCTAACTATGGCTACACCTTC	CASSPIGTANYGYTF
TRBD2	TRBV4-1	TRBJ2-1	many	TGCGCCAGCAGCCAAGATCCTCGGACTAGAGATGAGCAGTTCTTC	CASSQDPRTRDEQFF
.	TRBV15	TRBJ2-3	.	TGTGCCTCCCGGGGTCACTATGCAGATACGCAGTATTTT	CASRGHYADTQYF
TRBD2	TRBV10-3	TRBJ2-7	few	TGTGCCATCAGTGCCCTAGCGGGAGACCGCGAGCAGTACTTC	CAISALAGDREQYF
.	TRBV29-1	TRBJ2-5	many	TGCAGCGTTAAAGGGACCCCGGCGAATAAAGAGACCCAGTACTTC	CSVKGTPANKETQYF
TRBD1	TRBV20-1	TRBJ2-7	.	TGCAGTGCTAGAGGGGGACAGGGACCCTACGAGCAGTACTTC	CSARGGQGPYEQYF
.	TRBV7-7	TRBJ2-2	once	TGTGCTAGCAGCCCCCATCCCGGGGAGCTGTTTTTT	CASSPHPGELFF
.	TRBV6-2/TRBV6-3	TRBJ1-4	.	TGTGCCAGCAGTTACTCGGCGGAGGGGAATGAAAAACTGTTTTTT	CASSYSAEGNEKLFF
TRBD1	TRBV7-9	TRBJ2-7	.	TGTGCCAGTAGCTTTCCGGGACAGGGGACCGCGCAGTACTTC	CASSFPGQGTAQYF
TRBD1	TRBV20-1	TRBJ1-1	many	TGCAGTGCTAGAGATGGGACAGGGGTCATGAACACTGAAGCTTTCTTT	CSARDGTGVMNTEAFF
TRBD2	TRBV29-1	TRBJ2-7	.	TGCAGCGTTCGTCTAGCGGGGGAGACCGAGCAGTACTTC	CSVRLAGETEQYF
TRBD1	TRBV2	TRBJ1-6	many	TGTGCCAGCAGGACCGACAGGGCGGCAGGATCACCCCTCCACTTT	CASRTDRAAGSPLHF
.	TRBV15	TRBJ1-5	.	TGTGCCACCAGCAAGGGACCCGCAGATCAGCCCCAGCATTTT	CATSKGPADQPQHF